This TCR beta chain was obtained from a study of blood T cells in healthy people across ages. Overall study findings and caveats: With age, beta diversity per million T cells declined roughly linearly, significantly by roughly 40.

A second 7 to 11 cycle PCR used barcoded and J-beta primers. MiXCR, run by TCRdb on the 5' RACE reads, gives a single entry per CDR3 protein. Among under 2,000,000 distinct CDR3 sequences listed, about 50% were seen once. Turning to this clonotype: Its target is unknown.

Germline assignment: CDR1 LNHDA and CDR2 SQIVND (reference sequence). This CDR3 has 17 residues. The V segment lost 4 bases and the J segment 0 bases; nucleotides outside the gene matches: 6. This TCR was recovered from a woman in her 40s in good health. The chain uses TRBV19 and TRBJ1-6; 7 bases match TRBD1. The sample consisted of blood. Here the CDR3 reads CASSTGTDYSYNSPLHF. The CDR3 coding sequence is TGTGCCAGTAGTACCGGGACAGACTACTCCTATAATTCACCCCTCCACTTT.